One T cell receptor (beta chain) is described in this entry. The target antigen is unknown. The sample carries other DNA sequences with the same CDR3. The CDR3 has 14 amino acids. Trimming left V 0 bases short and J 3 bases short, with 8 bases between. Germline loops: CDR1 SGHRS, CDR2 YFSETQ. Method: immunoSEQ multiplex PCR; TCRdb's copy keeps in-frame clones and lacks some. The top ten hold 5% to 6.5% of the sample, which has about 150,000 clones, over 90% seen once. This record comes from a study of T cell responses to AZD1222 COVID-19 vaccine. Study overall: Second-dose intervals of approximately 4 or approximately 12 weeks were pooled.

Study-wide results and caveats: Spike-specific TCR breadth and depth both grew after two AZD1222 doses. Spike-spanning, vaccine-associated CD4 TCRs were dominant at 160-218 and 743-854. The donors showed a predominance of white British ancestry and of females, with possible underestimation of clonal diversity.

The TCR was taken from an adult in good health. The chain couples TRBV5-1 to TRBJ2-3; D not resolved. Sequenced here: peripheral blood, sampled on day 0 of AZD1222 vaccination. This CDR3 reads CASSLGLSTDTQYF. DNA of the CDR3: TGCGCCAGCAGCTTGGGGCTTAGTACAGATACGCAGTATTTT.